One sample yielded the 2 T cell receptor beta chains listed below, sequenced in a study of response to subunit inactivated influenza vaccine (dated by TCRdb to 2016 to 2019). To prepare the library, RT-PCR was applied. For sequencing, an Illumina HiSeq 2500 was employed. In-frame beta chains were kept once TCRdb had trimmed the public reads at Q25 with fastp and called clones with MiXCR. Identical CDR3 proteins give one entry, which carries the most common genes and DNA. The sample table contains 550,000 to 800,000 distinct CDR3 sequences; only one count was recorded for roughly 14% of them. 5.5% to 8% of the sample rests with the top ten. Sequencing was performed on PBMCs from blood, taken around 15 days before vaccination. The receptor set was obtained from a man aged 50-60 years who received an inactivated influenza vaccine. Donor details come from another sample of the same person, matched by shared clones.

J is TRBJ1-1 and V is TRBV14; D uncertain. CDR3 size: 15 residues. V lost 4 bases to trimming and J lost 5 bases, with 17 bases between them. Germline V gives CDR1 SGHDN, CDR2 FVKESK. CDR3 nucleotide sequence: TGTGCCAGCAGCCCGAGGGCCTTTCCCGGAACTGAAGCTTTCTTT. This codes for CASSPRAFPGTEAFF.

J is TRBJ2-1 and V is TRBV4-2, with 10 bases lining up with TRBD2. This CDR3 region has 18 residues. V was pared by 0 bases and J by 4 bases, with 9 bases of the junction left unmatched. Germline V gene lookup returns CDR1 LGHNA and CDR2 YNFKEQ. The CDR3: CASSQESGGAWGYNEQFF. CDR3 DNA: TGTGCCAGCAGCCAAGAAAGCGGGGGGGCCTGGGGTTACAATGAGCAGTTCTTC.